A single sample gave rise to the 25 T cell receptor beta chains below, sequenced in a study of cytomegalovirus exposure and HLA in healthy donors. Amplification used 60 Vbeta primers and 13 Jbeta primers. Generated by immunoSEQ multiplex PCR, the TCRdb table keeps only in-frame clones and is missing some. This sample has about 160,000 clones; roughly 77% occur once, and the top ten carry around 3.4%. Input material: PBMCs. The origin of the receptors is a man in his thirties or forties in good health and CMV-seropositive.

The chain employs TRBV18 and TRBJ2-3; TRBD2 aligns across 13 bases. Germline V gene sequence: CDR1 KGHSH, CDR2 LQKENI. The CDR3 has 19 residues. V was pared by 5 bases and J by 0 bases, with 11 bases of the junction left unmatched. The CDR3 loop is CASSAGRTSGGPSTDTQYF. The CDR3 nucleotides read TGTGCCAGCTCAGCAGGGAGGACTAGCGGGGGACCTAGCACAGATACGCAGTATTTT.

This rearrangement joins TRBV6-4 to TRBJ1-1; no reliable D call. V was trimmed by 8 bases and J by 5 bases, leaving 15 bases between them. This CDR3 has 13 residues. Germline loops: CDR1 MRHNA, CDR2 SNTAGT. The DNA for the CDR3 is TGTGCCAGCTCAAGAGAGGAGAAGACTGAAGCTTTCTTT. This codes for CASSREEKTEAFF.

CDR3 in amino acids: CASGGHRQETQYF. In nucleotides, the CDR3 is TGTGCTAGTGGTGGACACCGCCAAGAGACCCAGTACTTC. The chain combines TRBV12-5 with TRBJ2-5, with D maybe TRBD1 (5 bases). Trimming cost V 5 bases and J 1 base, with 8 bases left between them. This CDR3 has 13 residues. Germline assignment: CDR1 LGHNT and CDR2 FRNRAP.

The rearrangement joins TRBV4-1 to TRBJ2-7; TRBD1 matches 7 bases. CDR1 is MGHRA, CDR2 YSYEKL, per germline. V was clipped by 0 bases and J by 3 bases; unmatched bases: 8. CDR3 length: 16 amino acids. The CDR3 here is CASSQDARTGIYEQYF. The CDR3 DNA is TGCGCCAGCAGCCAAGATGCCAGGACAGGAATCTACGAGCAGTACTTC.

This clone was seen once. CDR3 nucleotides: TGTGCCAGCAGCACCACAGGGGGAGGGGATACGCAGTATTTT. Its translation is CASSTTGGGDTQYF. The V gene is TRBV7-3, the J gene TRBJ2-3, with D maybe TRBD1 (8 bases). From germline, CDR1 is SGHTA and CDR2 FQGTGA. This CDR3 comprises 14 residues. The germline V and J ends were trimmed by 5 bases and 6 bases, with 15 bases remaining between them.

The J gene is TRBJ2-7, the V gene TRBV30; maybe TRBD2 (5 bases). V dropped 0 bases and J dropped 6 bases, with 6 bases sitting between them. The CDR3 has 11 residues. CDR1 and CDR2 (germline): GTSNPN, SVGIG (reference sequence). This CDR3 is CAWSVTSEQYF. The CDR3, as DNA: TGTGCCTGGAGTGTTACTAGCGAGCAGTACTTC.

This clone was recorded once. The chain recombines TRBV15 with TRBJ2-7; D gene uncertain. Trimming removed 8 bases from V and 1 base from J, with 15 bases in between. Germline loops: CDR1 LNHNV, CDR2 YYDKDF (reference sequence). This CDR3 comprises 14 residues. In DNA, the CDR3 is TGTGCCACCTCCCGCCTAATATCTTCCTACGAGCAGTACTTC. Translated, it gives CATSRLISSYEQYF.

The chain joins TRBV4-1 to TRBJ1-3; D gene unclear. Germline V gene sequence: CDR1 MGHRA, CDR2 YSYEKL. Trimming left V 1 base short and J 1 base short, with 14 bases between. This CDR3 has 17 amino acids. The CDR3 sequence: CASSQVPPGGSGNTIYF. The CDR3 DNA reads TGCGCCAGCAGCCAAGTCCCCCCGGGAGGGTCTGGAAACACCATATATTTT.

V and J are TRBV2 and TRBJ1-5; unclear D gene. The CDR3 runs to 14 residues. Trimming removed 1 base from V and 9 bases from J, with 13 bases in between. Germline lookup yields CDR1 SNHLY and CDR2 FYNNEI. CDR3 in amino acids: CASSEVSGGGPQHF. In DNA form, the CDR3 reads TGTGCCAGCAGTGAAGTTTCGGGCGGAGGGCCCCAGCATTTT.

The DNA of the CDR3 is TGTGCCAGCAGCTTAACGGTGGCGGGGGGTACAGATACGCAGTATTTT. Translating it yields CASSLTVAGGTDTQYF. V usage is TRBV7-3 and J usage is TRBJ2-3; 8 bases are a match to TRBD2. Trimming took 0 bases from V and 3 from J; bases not matched to a gene: 5. Germline lookup yields CDR1 SGHTA and CDR2 FQGTGA. This CDR3 is 16 amino acids long.

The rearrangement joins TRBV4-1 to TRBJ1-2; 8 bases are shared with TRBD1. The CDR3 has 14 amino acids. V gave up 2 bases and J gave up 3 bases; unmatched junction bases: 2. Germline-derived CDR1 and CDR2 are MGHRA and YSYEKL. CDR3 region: CASSQPDRDYGYTF. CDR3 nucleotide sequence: TGCGCCAGCAGCCAACCGGACAGGGACTATGGCTACACCTTC.

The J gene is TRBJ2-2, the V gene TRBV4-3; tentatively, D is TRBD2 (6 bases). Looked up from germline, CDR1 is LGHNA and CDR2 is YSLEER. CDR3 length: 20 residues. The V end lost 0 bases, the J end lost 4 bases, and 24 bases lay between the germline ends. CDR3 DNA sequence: TGCGCCAGCAGCCAAGAGGGGATTGTGAGAGGGAGGTCCGGCACCGGGGAGCTGTTTTTT. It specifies CASSQEGIVRGRSGTGELFF.

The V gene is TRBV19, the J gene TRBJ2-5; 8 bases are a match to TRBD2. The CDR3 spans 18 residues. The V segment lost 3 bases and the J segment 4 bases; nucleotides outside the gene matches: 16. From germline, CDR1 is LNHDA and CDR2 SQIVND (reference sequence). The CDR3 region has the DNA TGTGCCAGTAGTATTCCTGGCGGGGGGCGAGGTGACGGAGAGACCCAGTACTTC. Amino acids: CASSIPGGGRGDGETQYF.

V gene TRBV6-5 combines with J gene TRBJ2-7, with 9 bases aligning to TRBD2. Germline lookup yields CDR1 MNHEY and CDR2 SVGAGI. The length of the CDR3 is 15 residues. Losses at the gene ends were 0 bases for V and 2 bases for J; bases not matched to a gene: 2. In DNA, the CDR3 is TGTGCCAGCAGTTACTCGCGCGGGGGGGCCTACGAGCAGTACTTC. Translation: CASSYSRGGAYEQYF.

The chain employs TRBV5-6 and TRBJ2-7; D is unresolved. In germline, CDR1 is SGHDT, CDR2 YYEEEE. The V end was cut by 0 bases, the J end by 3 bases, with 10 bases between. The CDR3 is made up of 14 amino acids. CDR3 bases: TGTGCCAGCAGCTTGGGGTTTTCCTACTACGAGCAGTACTTC. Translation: CASSLGFSYYEQYF.

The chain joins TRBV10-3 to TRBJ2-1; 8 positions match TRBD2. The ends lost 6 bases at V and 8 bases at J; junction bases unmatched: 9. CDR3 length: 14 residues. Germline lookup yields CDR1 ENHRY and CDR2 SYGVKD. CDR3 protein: CAISRGGPGDEQFF. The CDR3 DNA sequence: TGTGCCATCAGCCGCGGGGGGCCGGGCGATGAGCAGTTCTTC.

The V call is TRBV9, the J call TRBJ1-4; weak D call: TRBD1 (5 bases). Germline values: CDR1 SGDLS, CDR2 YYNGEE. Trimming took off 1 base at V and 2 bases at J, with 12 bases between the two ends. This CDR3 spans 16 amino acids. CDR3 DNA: TGTGCCAGCAGCGTATCAGGATGGGGCACTAATGAAAAACTGTTTTTT. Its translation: CASSVSGWGTNEKLFF. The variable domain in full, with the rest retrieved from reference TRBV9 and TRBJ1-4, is DSGVTQTPKHLITATGQRVTLRCSPRSGDLSVYWYQQSLDQGLQFLIQYYNGEERAKGNILERFSAQQFPDLHSELNLSSLELGDSALYFCASSVSGWGTNEKLFFGSGTQLSVL.

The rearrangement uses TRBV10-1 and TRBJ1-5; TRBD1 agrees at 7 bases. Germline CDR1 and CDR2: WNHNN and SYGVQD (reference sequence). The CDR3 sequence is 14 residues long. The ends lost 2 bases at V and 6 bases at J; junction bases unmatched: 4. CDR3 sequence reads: CASSEQGVIQPQHF. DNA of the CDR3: TGCGCCAGCAGTGAGCAGGGGGTTATTCAGCCCCAGCATTTT.

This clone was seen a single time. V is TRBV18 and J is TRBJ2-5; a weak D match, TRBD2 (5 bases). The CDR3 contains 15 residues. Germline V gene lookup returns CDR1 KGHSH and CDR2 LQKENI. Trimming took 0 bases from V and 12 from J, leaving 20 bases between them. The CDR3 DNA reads TGTGCCAGCTCACCACCGCTGGACTTTTCTATGTTGAAGTACTTC. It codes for CASSPPLDFSMLKYF. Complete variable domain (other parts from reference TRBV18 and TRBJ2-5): NAGVMQNPRHLVRRRGQEARLRCSPMKGHSHVYWYRQLPEEGLKFMVYLQKENIIDESGMPKERFSAEFPKEGPSILRIQQVVRGDSAAYFCASSPPLDFSMLKYFGPGTRLLVL.

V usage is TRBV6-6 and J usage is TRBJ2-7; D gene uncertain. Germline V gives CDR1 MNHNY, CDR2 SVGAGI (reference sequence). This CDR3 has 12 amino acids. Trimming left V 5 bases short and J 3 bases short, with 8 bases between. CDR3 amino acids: CASSPESYEQYF. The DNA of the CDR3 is TGTGCCAGCAGTCCGGAGAGCTACGAGCAGTACTTC.

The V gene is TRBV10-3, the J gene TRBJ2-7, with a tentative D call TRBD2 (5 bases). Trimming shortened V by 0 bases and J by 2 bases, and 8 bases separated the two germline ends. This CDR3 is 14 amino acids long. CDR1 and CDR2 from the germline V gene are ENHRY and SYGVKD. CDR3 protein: CAISESLGTYEQYF. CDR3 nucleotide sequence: TGTGCCATCAGTGAGTCCCTCGGGACCTACGAGCAGTACTTC.

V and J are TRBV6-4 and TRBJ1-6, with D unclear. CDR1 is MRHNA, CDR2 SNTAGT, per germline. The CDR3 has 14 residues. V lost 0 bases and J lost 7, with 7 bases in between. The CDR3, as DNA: TGTGCCAGCAGTGACTCGGGCAGAAATTCACCCCTCCACTTT. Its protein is CASSDSGRNSPLHF.

The CDR3 DNA is TGTGCCAGCAGTTACAATAGCAATCAGCCCCAGCATTTT. Its translation is CASSYNSNQPQHF. The chain uses TRBV27 and TRBJ1-5, with D uncertain. Germline V gene data show CDR1 as MNHEY and CDR2 as SMNVEV (reference sequence). The CDR3 is made up of 13 amino acids. Trimming took 4 bases from V and 0 from J, leaving 4 bases between them.

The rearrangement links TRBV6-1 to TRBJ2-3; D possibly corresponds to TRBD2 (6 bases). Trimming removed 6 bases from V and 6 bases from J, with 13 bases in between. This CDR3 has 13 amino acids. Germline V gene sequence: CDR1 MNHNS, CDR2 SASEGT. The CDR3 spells CASSRGSHDTQYF. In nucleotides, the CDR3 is TGTGCCAGCAGCCGGGGGAGCCACGATACGCAGTATTTT.

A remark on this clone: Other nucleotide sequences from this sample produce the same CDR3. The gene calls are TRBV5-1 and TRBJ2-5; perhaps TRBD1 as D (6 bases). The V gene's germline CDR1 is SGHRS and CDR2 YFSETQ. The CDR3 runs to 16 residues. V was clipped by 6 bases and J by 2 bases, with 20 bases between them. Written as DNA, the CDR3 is TGCGCCAGCACCCGGTCCGTTGGACAGTATCAAGAGACCCAGTACTTC. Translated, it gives CASTRSVGQYQETQYF.